The rows below give T cell receptor beta chains drawn from one sample of a study of OX40 agonist ivuxolimab in advanced cancers. The method was immunoSEQ multiplex PCR; TCRdb's version includes in-frame clones alone and lacks a portion of them. The data show about 67,000 clones, 91% seen once. The sample here was CD4+ or CD8+ T cells sorted from blood, taken in a trial of the OX40 agonist ivuxolimab. The receptors come from an adult with an advanced solid tumor such as melanoma, head and neck, liver or kidney cancer. Each CDR3 is given with its conserved first and last residue. Fields, in order: CDR3 protein, CDR3 DNA, clone size, J gene, V gene, D gene, CDR3 length. A D gene is named only where the DNA matches it firmly. Some rows have no size entry. The others give once, few or many, or a class for an expanded clone.

CASSPPGKRDEQFF,TGTGCCAGTAGTCCACCGGGGAAGCGGGATGAGCAGTTCTTC,.,TRBJ2-1,TRBV19,.,14
CASSVLGAKRQAFF,TGTGCCAGCAGTGTGTTGGGGGCGAAGAGGCAAGCTTTCTTT,once,TRBJ1-1,TRBV2,.,14
CASSPPLRTSGGAAGELFF,TGTGCCAGCAGCCCGCCTCTCAGGACTAGCGGGGGGGCCGCCGGGGAGCTGTTTTTT,.,TRBJ2-2,TRBV7-2,TRBD2,19
CASSSGGRYGYTF,TGTGCCAGCAGTTCGGGGGGCCGGTATGGCTACACCTTC,.,TRBJ1-2,TRBV6-6,.,13
CASSEPGQGTYEQYF,TGTGCCAGCAGTGAGCCGGGACAGGGGACCTACGAGCAGTACTTC,.,TRBJ2-7,TRBV6-1,TRBD1,15
CASSPDGKNQPQHF,TGTGCCAGCAGCCCGGACGGAAAAAATCAGCCCCAGCATTTT,.,TRBJ1-5,TRBV5-4,.,14
CASSPPSGIEQFF,TGTGCCAGCTCACCACCGTCAGGGATTGAGCAGTTCTTC,.,TRBJ2-1,TRBV18,.,13
CASSVFGGSETQYF,TGTGCCAGCAGTGTCTTCGGGGGGTCGGAGACCCAGTACTTC,.,TRBJ2-5,TRBV2,TRBD2,14
CSVLLTYEQYF,TGCAGCGTTTTACTGACCTACGAGCAGTACTTC,.,TRBJ2-7,TRBV29-1,.,11
CASSLWSSEAETQYF,TGTGCCAGCAGCTTATGGTCTAGCGAGGCAGAGACCCAGTACTTC,.,TRBJ2-5,TRBV7-2,.,15
CASSPTGTGNYGYTF,TGTGCCAGCAGCCCGACCGGGACAGGGAACTATGGCTACACCTTC,.,TRBJ1-2,TRBV7-2,TRBD1,15
CASSWRTSGMGNEQFF,TGTGCCAGCAGCTGGCGGACTAGCGGGATGGGGAATGAGCAGTTCTTC,.,TRBJ2-1,TRBV21-1,.,16
CASSLRPSWTGGNEQYF,TGTGCCAGCAGCCTGCGCCCCTCTTGGACAGGGGGCAACGAGCAGTACTTC,.,TRBJ2-7,TRBV14,TRBD1,17
CASSFGEGTGELFF,TGTGCCAGCAGCTTTGGGGAGGGCACCGGGGAGCTGTTTTTT,.,TRBJ2-2,TRBV7-9,TRBD2,14
CAITPEPSYEQYF,TGTGCCATCACTCCGGAGCCCTCCTACGAGCAGTACTTC,.,TRBJ2-7,TRBV10-3,.,13